This section outlines one T cell receptor beta chain sequence together with its context. These data come from a study of blood T cell repertoires in COVID-19. About the research overall: The United States, Italy and Spain supplied acute and convalescent COVID-19 samples.

In germline, CDR1 is MNHEY, CDR2 SVGAGI. V shed 2 bases and J shed 6 bases, with 17 bases lying between them. CDR3 length: 15 amino acids. The protocol was immunoSEQ multiplex PCR, while the TCRdb copy is restricted to in-frame clones and leaves out a portion. The sample gives fewer than 200,000 clones, 75% to 90% of which show up once; 4% to 4.5% is in the top ten. The specimen was PBMCs or T cells enriched from blood (not recorded which). The V call is TRBV6-5, the J call TRBJ2-7; no firm D call. This sequence was found in a woman in her forties or fifties who had recovered from COVID-19. The CDR3 DNA reads TGTGCCAGCAGTTACCGTCCTAACCCACCCTCCGAGCAGTACGTC. Encoded protein: CASSYRPNPPSEQYV.